This T cell receptor (beta chain) comes out of a study of T cells after yellow fever vaccination. Study-wide findings and caveats: A weaker secondary response peaked on day 5, the primary on day 15. Post-booster samples contained most primary-vaccination clones (nearly 98% CD4, about 90% CD8).

This clonotype was seen only a few times. Its target is not known. Germline V CDR1 and CDR2: SNHLY, FYNNEI. The CDR3 runs 15 residues. V shed 6 bases, J shed 2 bases, and the junction held 6 bases outside the gene matches. TCR cDNA, made by 5'RACE template switching, carried an added universal primer site and UMIs. TCRdb fed the 5' RACE reads into MiXCR, producing one record per CDR3 protein. This table holds around 70,000 distinct CDR3 sequences, approximately 6.5% found once. The source material was CD8+ T cells sorted from PBMCs, sampled 5 to 6 days after the first yellow fever vaccination. The TCR sequence derives from a man in his late teens or twenties who received the YFV17D yellow fever vaccine. The chain is built from TRBV2 and TRBJ1-5; 8 bases are a match to TRBD1. DNA of the CDR3: TGTGCCAGCAGGGGACTGGACAGGGGCAATCAGCCCCAGCATTTT. Translation: CASRGLDRGNQPQHF. The full variable domain, completed using reference TRBV2 and TRBJ1-5, is EPEVTQTPSHQVTQMGQEVILRCVPISNHLYFYWYRQILGQKVEFLVSFYNNEISEKSEIFDDQFSVERPDGSNFTLKIRSTKLEDSAMYFCASRGLDRGNQPQHFGDGTRLSIL.